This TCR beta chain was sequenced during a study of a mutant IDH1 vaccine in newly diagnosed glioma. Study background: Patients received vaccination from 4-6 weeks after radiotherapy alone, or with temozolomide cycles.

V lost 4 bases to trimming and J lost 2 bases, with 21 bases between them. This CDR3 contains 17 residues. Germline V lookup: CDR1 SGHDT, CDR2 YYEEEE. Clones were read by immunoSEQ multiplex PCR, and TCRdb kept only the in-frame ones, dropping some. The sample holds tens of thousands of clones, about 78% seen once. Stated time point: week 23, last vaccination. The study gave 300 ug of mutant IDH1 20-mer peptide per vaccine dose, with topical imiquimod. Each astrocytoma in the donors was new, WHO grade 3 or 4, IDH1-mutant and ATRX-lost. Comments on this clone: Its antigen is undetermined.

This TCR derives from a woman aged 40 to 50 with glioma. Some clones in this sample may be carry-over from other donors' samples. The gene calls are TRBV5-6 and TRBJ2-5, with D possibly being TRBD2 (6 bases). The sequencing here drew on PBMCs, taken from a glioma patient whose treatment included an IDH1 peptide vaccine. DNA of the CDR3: TGTGCCAGCAGCCTGGAACGTGGGGGGATGGGGCAAGAGACCCAGTACTTC. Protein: CASSLERGGMGQETQYF.